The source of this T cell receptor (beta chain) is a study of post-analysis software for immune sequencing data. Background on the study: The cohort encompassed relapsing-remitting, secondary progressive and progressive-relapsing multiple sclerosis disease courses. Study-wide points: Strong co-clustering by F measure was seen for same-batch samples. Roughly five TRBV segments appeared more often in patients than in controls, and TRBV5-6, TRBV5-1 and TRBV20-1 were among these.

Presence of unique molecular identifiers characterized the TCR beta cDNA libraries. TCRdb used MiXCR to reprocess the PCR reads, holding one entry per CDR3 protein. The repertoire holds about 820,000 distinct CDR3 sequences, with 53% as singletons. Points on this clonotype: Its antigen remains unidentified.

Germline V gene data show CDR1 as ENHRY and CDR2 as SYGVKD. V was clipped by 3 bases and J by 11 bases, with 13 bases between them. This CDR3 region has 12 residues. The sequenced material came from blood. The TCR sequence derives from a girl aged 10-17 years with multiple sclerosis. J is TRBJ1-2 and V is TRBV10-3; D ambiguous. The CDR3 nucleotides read TGTGCCATCAGTGACTTGAATATGAGTTACACCTTC. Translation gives CAISDLNMSYTF.